Described below is a single TCR beta chain sequence and its context. Its antigen is undetermined. V lost 3 bases, J lost 0 bases, and 14 bases lay in between. The CDR3 totals 15 residues. Germline CDR1 reads SQVTM; CDR2 reads ANQGSEA. In the PCR, 60 Vbeta and 13 Jbeta primers were used. As processed by the authors: Roughly 76 million unique TCR beta chains, about 11 million of them shared, were counted by a later analysis. Generated by immunoSEQ multiplex PCR, the TCRdb table keeps only in-frame clones and is missing some. V and J calls and clone size are as listed in that table; D and trimming were resolved from the DNA. This table holds about 120,000 clones, 80% to 85% found once. These data belong to a study of cytomegalovirus exposure and HLA in healthy donors. General study results and limits: By HLA locus, TCR association rates varied in a later analysis, with DRB1 showing the most and HLA-C the fewest. Presence/absence analysis assumed near-uniform sequencing depth across donors. Follow-up analysis later connected one missense variant in DCLRE1C with trimming of TCR beta V- and J-genes.

This sequence joins TRBV29-1 and TRBJ1-1; a weak D match, TRBD1 (5 bases). Sequencing used PBMCs. This receptor was obtained from a middle-aged woman in good health and CMV-seronegative. DNA for the CDR3: TGCAGCGTTGAGGCAGCGGGACGGATGAACACTGAAGCTTTCTTT. Encoded protein: CSVEAAGRMNTEAFF.